This is a list of T cell receptor beta chains from one sample in a study of cytomegalovirus exposure and HLA in healthy donors. TCRdb's copy holds only in-frame clones and misses some; the assay was immunoSEQ multiplex PCR. Here the sample spans 150,000 to 200,000 clones, 60% to 80% being singletons. Material for sequencing was PBMCs. The origin of the receptors is a woman aged 45 to 65 in good health and CMV-seropositive. Each CDR3 is given with its conserved first and last residue. The D gene is left open where the match is weak. A clone size is listed for some rows: how often the clone was seen (once, few, many), or a class if it is expanded.

>TRBV19|-|TRBJ2-5|-
TGTGCCAGTAAGCCCAGGGGTGGGGAGACCCAGTACTTC
CASKPRGGETQYF
>TRBV6-5|-|TRBJ1-2|-
TGTGCCAGCAGTAAAGACACCCACTATGGCTACACCTTC
CASSKDTHYGYTF
>TRBV9|-|TRBJ2-2|-
TGTGCCAGCAGTCGAACCAGCCTAGGGAACACCGGGGAGCTGTTTTTT
CASSRTSLGNTGELFF
>TRBV13|-|TRBJ1-1|-
TGTGCCAGCAGCCTACAGGGAAATATGGTCACTGAAGCTTTCTTT
CASSLQGNMVTEAFF
>TRBV10-1|few|TRBJ2-5|TRBD2
TGCGCCAGCACCAGACTAGCGGGGGAGGGCCAAGAGACCCAGTACTTC
CASTRLAGEGQETQYF
>TRBV10-1|few|TRBJ2-1|TRBD2
TGCGCCAGCAGTGAGTCGACGGGACTAGCGGGTAGGAATGAGCAGTTCTTC
CASSESTGLAGRNEQFF
>TRBV2|few|TRBJ2-7|-
TGTGCCAGCAGTGATTCGGACGAGCAGTACTTC
CASSDSDEQYF
>TRBV7-9|-|TRBJ2-3|-
TGTGCCAGCAGCTCCGGACAGACAGATACGCAGTATTTT
CASSSGQTDTQYF
>TRBV30|-|TRBJ2-7|-
TGTGCCTGGAGTATGAACCCAACCTACGTCGAGCAGTACTTC
CAWSMNPTYVEQYF
>TRBV6-5|-|TRBJ2-7|TRBD1
TGTGCCAGCAAAGGGACAGGGGGGTACGAGCAGTACTTC
CASKGTGGYEQYF
>TRBV5-6|-|TRBJ2-1|TRBD2
TGTGCCAGCAGCTACGAGCGGGAGGACTACAATGAGCAGTTCTTC
CASSYEREDYNEQFF
>TRBV12-5|-|TRBJ2-5|-
TGTGCTAGTGGTTTGGGGGCAGGAGAGACCCAGTACTTC
CASGLGAGETQYF
>TRBV2|-|TRBJ1-2|-
TGTGCCAGCAGTGAACGACAGGCCGATGGCTACACCTTC
CASSERQADGYTF
>TRBV21-1|-|TRBJ2-7|-
TGTGCCAGCAGCAAAGGGGCAGGGATCGAGCAGTACTTC
CASSKGAGIEQYF
>TRBV9|-|TRBJ2-7|TRBD1
TGTGCCAGCAGCGTAGGACAGGGGGGATACGAGCAGTACTTC
CASSVGQGGYEQYF